The 14 T cell receptor beta chains reported below all come from one sample, sequenced in a study of cytomegalovirus exposure and HLA in healthy donors. 60 Vbeta and 13 Jbeta primers were used in PCR. TCRdb's table, derived via immunoSEQ multiplex PCR, lists solely in-frame clones and lacks some. The data contain under 150,000 clones, approximately 84% of them singletons. The source material was PBMCs. The receptors here all came from a boy between 2 and 10 years old in good health and CMV-seronegative.

This clone was counted a single time. This sequence joins TRBV10-3 and TRBJ2-3; 8 bases line up with TRBD1. The CDR3 consists of 15 residues. Germline assignment: CDR1 ENHRY and CDR2 SYGVKD. J was trimmed by 6 bases and V by 6 bases; bases with no gene match: 11. The chain's CDR3 is CAIRDRGPRADTQYF. The CDR3 coding sequence is TGTGCCATCAGAGACAGGGGCCCGCGCGCGGATACGCAGTATTTT.

The chain combines TRBV4-2 with TRBJ1-6, with 8 bases identical to TRBD1. The CDR3 sequence is 15 residues long. Germline trimming cut 4 bases from V and 8 bases from J; bases unmatched to any gene: 7. The germline V gene encodes CDR1 LGHNA and CDR2 YNFKEQ. CDR3 in DNA: TGTGCCAGCAGCCTCGGACAGGGCCAATATTCACCCCTCCACTTT. Translated, it gives CASSLGQGQYSPLHF.

In DNA form, the CDR3 reads TGTGCCAGCAGCTTAGGCCAGGGATCCTATGGCTACACCTTC. Its translation is CASSLGQGSYGYTF. V gene TRBV5-4 combines with J gene TRBJ1-2; D may be TRBD1 (5 bases). The CDR3 sequence is 14 residues long. The ends were cut back, 2 bases at V and 4 bases at J, with 12 bases in the middle. Per germline, CDR1 SGHNT and CDR2 YYREEE (reference sequence).

The table lists this clone with a few counts. This chain joins TRBV4-3 and TRBJ2-3, with D possibly matching TRBD2 (6 bases). Germline loops: CDR1 LGHNA, CDR2 YSLEER. The V end lost 5 bases, the J end lost 2 bases, and 23 bases lay between the germline ends. CDR3 length: 18 residues. The CDR3 here is CASSSRTNSGTYTDTQYF. The CDR3, as DNA: TGCGCCAGCAGCTCAAGGACCAATAGCGGAACTTACACAGATACGCAGTATTTT.

V gene TRBV7-2 combines with J gene TRBJ2-5; 9 bases align to TRBD1. CDR1 SGHTA and CDR2 FQGNSA come from the germline V gene. This CDR3 comprises 15 residues. The junction had 4 bases not matched to a gene; V was cut back by 2 bases and J by 3 bases. In DNA, the CDR3 is TGTGCCAGCAGCTTAACAGGGGGCACCAAAGAGACCCAGTACTTC. As protein: CASSLTGGTKETQYF.

This sequence joins TRBV5-1 and TRBJ1-2, with TRBD1 as a possible D gene (5 bases). Germline assignment: CDR1 SGHRS and CDR2 YFSETQ. The CDR3 contains 13 residues. Deletions cut 0 bases from V and 3 bases from J, with 6 bases between. CDR3 amino acids: CASSLVRDYGYTF. The CDR3 DNA follows: TGCGCCAGCAGCTTGGTCAGGGACTATGGCTACACCTTC.

This chain links TRBV9 with TRBJ2-1; 11 nucleotides align to TRBD2. V was pared by 4 bases and J by 4 bases, with 1 base of the junction left unmatched. Germline lookup yields CDR1 SGDLS and CDR2 YYNGEE. There are 14 residues in the CDR3. The CDR3 loop reads CASSIAGGYNEQFF. The DNA for the CDR3 is TGTGCCAGCAGCATAGCGGGGGGGTACAATGAGCAGTTCTTC.

V is TRBV19 and J is TRBJ2-3; the D gene is possibly TRBD1 (6 bases). CDR1 LNHDA and CDR2 SQIVND come from the germline V gene (reference sequence). The CDR3 runs 15 residues. V gave up 3 bases and J gave up 2 bases, with 12 bases separating them. CDR3 sequence: CASSIWTAPTDTQYF. In DNA form, the CDR3 reads TGTGCCAGTAGTATCTGGACAGCACCCACAGATACGCAGTATTTT. The variable domain in full, completed from reference TRBV19 and TRBJ2-3, reads DGGITQSPKYLFRKEGQNVTLSCEQNLNHDAMYWYRQDPGQGLRLIYYSQIVNDFQKGDIAEGYSVSREKKESFPLTVTSAQKNPTAFYLCASSIWTAPTDTQYFGPGTRLTVL.

The J gene is TRBJ2-1, the V gene TRBV2; TRBD2 matches at 8 bases. Germline CDR1 and CDR2: SNHLY and FYNNEI. The CDR3 has 15 residues. The V gene end was trimmed by 3 bases and the J gene end by 8 bases; junction bases not matched to a gene: 9. CDR3 sequence reads: CASSETSGSGDEQFF. The CDR3 DNA follows: TGTGCCAGCAGTGAGACCAGCGGGAGTGGGGATGAGCAGTTCTTC.

This clone has only one observation. The chain recombines TRBV7-2 with TRBJ2-1; D is unresolved. Germline V gene lookup returns CDR1 SGHTA and CDR2 FQGNSA. This CDR3 is built from 14 residues. V was clipped by 5 bases and J by 0 bases, with 8 bases between them. The CDR3 spells CASSPRSSYNEQFF. The CDR3 DNA is TGTGCCAGCAGCCCACGTAGCTCCTACAATGAGCAGTTCTTC.

The rearrangement uses TRBV15 and TRBJ2-2; perhaps TRBD1 as D (6 bases). Germline-derived CDR1 and CDR2 are LNHNV and YYDKDF (reference sequence). The V end lost 6 bases, the J end lost 3 bases, and 11 bases lay between the germline ends. The CDR3 is 14 amino acids. CDR3 DNA sequence: TGTGCCACCAGAGATAACAGGGACACCGGGGAGCTGTTTTTT. Its translation is CATRDNRDTGELFF.

This clone has just one count. The rearrangement links TRBV27 to TRBJ1-2; no clear D gene. Germline-derived CDR1 and CDR2 are MNHEY and SMNVEV (reference sequence). V was clipped by 2 bases and J by 7 bases, with 14 bases between them. The CDR3 is 14 amino acids. CDR3 DNA sequence: TGTGCCAGCAGTTTAAATACGGGTCTCGGTGGCTACACCTTC. Translation gives CASSLNTGLGGYTF.

The V and J genes are TRBV7-2 and TRBJ2-1, with D tentatively TRBD1 (5 bases). The CDR3 is 12 amino acids. Germline assignment: CDR1 SGHTA and CDR2 FQGNSA. Trimming left V 3 bases short and J 10 bases short, with 10 bases between. This chain's CDR3 is CASSFYRLEQFF. In DNA, the CDR3 is TGTGCCAGCAGCTTCTACAGGCTCGAGCAGTTCTTC.

V is TRBV7-9 and J is TRBJ2-2; TRBD2 aligns across 14 bases. With 3 bases clipped from V and 5 bases from J, the junction kept 11 bases outside the gene matches. Germline V gives CDR1 SEHNR, CDR2 FQNEAQ (reference sequence). The CDR3 runs to 19 residues. DNA of the CDR3: TGTGCCAGCAGCTTGAGTCCCGGGACTAGCGGGAGACAAACCGGGGAGCTGTTTTTT. Residues: CASSLSPGTSGRQTGELFF.